The rows below give T cell receptor beta chains drawn from one sample of a study of T cells in localized non-small cell lung cancer. This table comes from immunoSEQ multiplex PCR, and its TCRdb copy is limited to in-frame clones, with some not included. The profile shows 13,000 or so clones, roughly 27% of them singletons. Sample: lung tumor tissue, taken before any cancer treatment. These receptors were taken from a female donor older than 55 with stage I lung adenocarcinoma. CDR3s include the opening cysteine and the closing phenylalanine or tryptophan. Fields, in order: V gene, D gene, clone size, J gene, CDR3 DNA, CDR3 protein. The D gene is left open where the match is weak. Clone sizes are given selectively: once, few, many, or a class where the clone is expanded.

>TRBV11-3|TRBD2|many|TRBJ2-1
TGTGCCAGCTCACAGGGACTAGCGGGTTACAATGAGCAGTTCTTC
CASSQGLAGYNEQFF
>TRBV28|NA|NA|TRBJ1-2
TGTGCCAGCACGAGGGACGACTATGGCTACACCTTC
CASTRDDYGYTF
>TRBV6-8|TRBD1|many|TRBJ2-1
TGTGCCAGCACCGGGACAGTCAACAATGAGCAGTTCTTC
CASTGTVNNEQFF
>TRBV19|NA|NA|TRBJ2-1
TGTGCCAGTAGTATAGTGAGGGGACCCACAGATGAGCAGTTCTTC
CASSIVRGPTDEQFF
>TRBV11-3|NA|many|TRBJ1-1
TGTGCCAGCAGCTTGAGAGGGGGAACGGGGATGAACACTGAAGCTTTCTTT
CASSLRGGTGMNTEAFF
>TRBV9|NA|NA|TRBJ2-1
TGTGCCAGCAGCGCTACGCAGGAGGCTGAGCAGTTCTTC
CASSATQEAEQFF
>TRBV11-3|TRBD1|few|TRBJ1-2
TGTGCCAGCAGCATAACAGGGGATTCAGGCTATGGCTACACCTTC
CASSITGDSGYGYTF
>TRBV11-3|TRBD2|NA|TRBJ2-1
TGTGCCAGCAGCTTGACTAGCGGGAGGCGTTACAATGAGCAGTTCTTC
CASSLTSGRRYNEQFF
>TRBV11-3|NA|NA|TRBJ2-1
TGTGCCAGCAGCCAAGGGACTTCAACCTACAATGAGCAGTTCTTC
CASSQGTSTYNEQFF
>TRBV30|TRBD1|few|TRBJ1-4
TGTGCCTGGAGTGTAAAGGACAGGGGCGAAAAACTGTTTTTT
CAWSVKDRGEKLFF
>TRBV6-8|NA|many|TRBJ1-1
TGTGCCAGCAGTTACTTCGGGGGGGTTCACACTGAAGCTTTCTTT
CASSYFGGVHTEAFF
>TRBV11-3|NA|NA|TRBJ1-6
TGTGCCAGCAGCCGCGGAACAGGGATAGCTTCTAGGGATTCACCCCTCCACTTT
CASSRGTGIASRDSPLHF
>TRBV25-1|NA|NA|TRBJ1-2
TGTGCCAGCAGTCGAACCGGTTTAATCTATGGCTACACCTTC
CASSRTGLIYGYTF